The 3 T cell receptor beta chains reported below all come from one sample, sequenced in a study of T-cell memory formation after mild COVID-19. TCRdb independently ran MiXCR on the 5' RACE reads; one entry per CDR3 protein. The repertoire holds tens of thousands of distinct CDR3 sequences, approximately 25% seen once, with roughly 39% in the top ten. Sequenced: PBMCs or a T cell subset sorted from them (not recorded which). The source of these receptors is a man between 18 and 35 years old who had mild COVID-19 (a few samples of this study predate the infection). Cell type and time point are not known.

This chain links TRBV6-2 or TRBV6-3 with TRBJ1-5, with D possibly TRBD1 on 5 matching bases. Per the germline V gene, CDR1 is MNHEY and CDR2 is SVGEGT. Trimming stripped 2 bases from V and 6 bases from J, with 11 bases between. CDR3 length equals 14 residues. The CDR3, as DNA: TGTGCCAGCAGTTACGGGCAGGGCGGTCAGCCCCAGCATTTT. It specifies CASSYGQGGQPQHF.

This clonotype was detected once. This rearrangement joins TRBV7-2 to TRBJ2-5, with D possibly being TRBD1 (6 bases). Germline assignment: CDR1 SGHTA and CDR2 FQGNSA. The CDR3 runs to 13 residues. Trimming removed 8 bases at V and 5 bases at J, with 15 bases between. CDR3 DNA sequence: TGTGCCAGCCGTAAAGGGGGAAGGGAGACCCAGTACTTC. It translates to CASRKGGRETQYF.

This clonotype was observed a handful of times. The chain is built from TRBV7-9 and TRBJ2-7; D remains ambiguous. Germline CDR1 is SEHNR and CDR2 is FQNEAQ (reference sequence). The V gene lost 7 bases and the J gene lost 0 bases, with 10 bases spanning the gap. The CDR3 has 13 amino acids. CDR3 sequence (DNA): TGTGCCAGCATACCTCCTTACTCCTACGAGCAGTACGTC. Protein product: CASIPPYSYEQYV.